This is a list of T cell receptor beta chains from one sample in a study of graft-versus-host responses after intestinal transplantation. Assay: immunoSEQ multiplex PCR; the TCRdb copy retains only in-frame clones and omits some. The sample includes about 90,000 clones, 90% to 95% of them seen just once. These receptors have no identified antigens. Sequencing was performed on unstimulated CD8+ T cells sorted from spleen or lymph node cells, taken before transplant. These receptors originate from a human donor who was the organ donor for an intestinal transplant. Both conserved end residues are part of each CDR3. Fields, in order: J gene, D gene, CDR3 length, V gene, clone size, CDR3 DNA, CDR3 protein. The D gene is left open where the match is weak. Part of the rows lack a size; the others show once, few, many or a class for expanded clones.

j_gene: TRBJ2-5; d_gene: -; len: 16; v_gene: TRBV5-4; abundance: -; CDR3nt: TGTGCCAGCAGCTTTGATTTGAGTACTTACCAAGAGACCCAGTACTTC; CDR3aa: CASSFDLSTYQETQYF
j_gene: TRBJ2-2; d_gene: -; len: 13; v_gene: TRBV7-9; abundance: -; CDR3nt: TGTGCCAGCAGCCGGACTTACACCGGGGAGCTGTTTTTT; CDR3aa: CASSRTYTGELFF
j_gene: TRBJ2-5; d_gene: -; len: 16; v_gene: TRBV28; abundance: -; CDR3nt: TGTGCCAGCAGTTCCGGTCGAAGCCCGGGACTTCTCGAACAGTACTTC; CDR3aa: CASSSGRSPGLLEQYF
j_gene: TRBJ1-2; d_gene: -; len: 12; v_gene: TRBV19; abundance: -; CDR3nt: TGTGCCAGCGTCGAGGCCCCCTATGGCTACACCTTC; CDR3aa: CASVEAPYGYTF
j_gene: TRBJ2-7; d_gene: TRBD2; len: 16; v_gene: TRBV25-1; abundance: -; CDR3nt: TGTGCCAGCAGTGAGGAACTAGCGGGGCACCCGTGGGAGCAGTACTTC; CDR3aa: CASSEELAGHPWEQYF
j_gene: TRBJ2-3; d_gene: -; len: 14; v_gene: TRBV6-5; abundance: -; CDR3nt: TGTGCCAGCAGTACAGGGGGGGCAATGGATACGCAGTATTTT; CDR3aa: CASSTGGAMDTQYF
j_gene: TRBJ2-1; d_gene: TRBD1; len: 15; v_gene: TRBV11-2; abundance: -; CDR3nt: TGTGCCAGCAGCTTAGTTACAGGGGGTTGGAATGAGCAGTTCTTC; CDR3aa: CASSLVTGGWNEQFF
j_gene: TRBJ1-6; d_gene: -; len: 14; v_gene: TRBV13; abundance: -; CDR3nt: TGTGCCAGCAGCTTGGGAGCTTCCAATTCACCCCTCCACTTT; CDR3aa: CASSLGASNSPLHF
j_gene: TRBJ2-7; d_gene: TRBD2; len: 17; v_gene: TRBV5-1; abundance: -; CDR3nt: TGCGCCAGCAGCCGAGAACCGATCACTAGCGGCTCCTACGAGCAGTACTTC; CDR3aa: CASSREPITSGSYEQYF
j_gene: TRBJ2-7; d_gene: TRBD2; len: 14; v_gene: TRBV29-1; abundance: -; CDR3nt: TGCAGCGTTGAAGGCGGGAGTGGCCCCTACGAGCAGTACTTC; CDR3aa: CSVEGGSGPYEQYF
j_gene: TRBJ2-2; d_gene: -; len: 14; v_gene: TRBV14; abundance: -; CDR3nt: TGTGCCAGCAGCCAAGATTGGAGGGGCGGGGAGCTGTTTTTT; CDR3aa: CASSQDWRGGELFF
j_gene: TRBJ2-7; d_gene: TRBD1; len: 16; v_gene: TRBV5-1; abundance: -; CDR3nt: TGCGCCAGCAGCCTTAACCCCGGGACAGGGTTCGCCGAGCAGTACTTC; CDR3aa: CASSLNPGTGFAEQYF
j_gene: TRBJ2-1; d_gene: TRBD2; len: 11; v_gene: TRBV7-3; abundance: -; CDR3nt: TGTGCCAGCAGCCCTGGGGGGGATCCGGTCTTC; CDR3aa: CASSPGGDPVF
j_gene: TRBJ1-2; d_gene: -; len: 13; v_gene: TRBV7-9; abundance: -; CDR3nt: TGTGCCAGCAGCTTAGAATCCTTCTATGGCTACACCTTC; CDR3aa: CASSLESFYGYTF
j_gene: TRBJ2-5; d_gene: -; len: 15; v_gene: TRBV11-2; abundance: -; CDR3nt: TGTGCCAGCAGCTTAATCGGTACAGCCCAAGAGACCCAGTACTTC; CDR3aa: CASSLIGTAQETQYF
j_gene: TRBJ2-7; d_gene: -; len: 17; v_gene: TRBV5-6; abundance: -; CDR3nt: TGTGCCAGCAGCCCAACTACGGCCGCCCTCCCCCCTTACGAGCAGTACTTC; CDR3aa: CASSPTTAALPPYEQYF
j_gene: TRBJ1-4; d_gene: TRBD1; len: 14; v_gene: TRBV15; abundance: -; CDR3nt: TGTGCCACCAGCAGGGGACAGGAGTTGGAGAAACTGTTTTTT; CDR3aa: CATSRGQELEKLFF
j_gene: TRBJ2-5; d_gene: TRBD2; len: 15; v_gene: TRBV2; abundance: -; CDR3nt: TGTGCCAGCAGGCGCGACGGGGGGGCCCAAGAGACCCAGTACTTC; CDR3aa: CASRRDGGAQETQYF
j_gene: TRBJ1-1; d_gene: TRBD1; len: 15; v_gene: TRBV13; abundance: -; CDR3nt: TGTGCCAGCAGCTACTCCGGGACAGGGAACACTGAAGCTTTCTTT; CDR3aa: CASSYSGTGNTEAFF
j_gene: TRBJ1-2; d_gene: -; len: 14; v_gene: TRBV30; abundance: -; CDR3nt: TGTGCCTGGAGTGTAGGTTTGCGGAACTATGGCTACACCTTC; CDR3aa: CAWSVGLRNYGYTF
j_gene: TRBJ2-7; d_gene: TRBD1; len: 15; v_gene: TRBV5-8; abundance: -; CDR3nt: TGTGCCAGCAGCTTTTATCGACAGGGCGACTACGAGCAGTACTTC; CDR3aa: CASSFYRQGDYEQYF
j_gene: TRBJ1-5; d_gene: -; len: 15; v_gene: TRBV7-2; abundance: -; CDR3nt: TGTGCCAGCAGCTTAATGGGGACTCGAGGTCAGCCCCAGCATTTT; CDR3aa: CASSLMGTRGQPQHF
j_gene: TRBJ2-5; d_gene: -; len: 15; v_gene: TRBV11-2; abundance: -; CDR3nt: TGTGCCAGCAGCCCGTCGGACAGATACCAAGAGACCCAGTACTTC; CDR3aa: CASSPSDRYQETQYF
j_gene: TRBJ2-3; d_gene: TRBD2; len: 17; v_gene: TRBV7-9; abundance: -; CDR3nt: TGTGCCAGCAGATCTAGCGGGATGTCACTAACCACAGATACGCAGTATTTT; CDR3aa: CASRSSGMSLTTDTQYF
j_gene: TRBJ2-7; d_gene: -; len: 15; v_gene: TRBV19; abundance: once; CDR3nt: TGTGCCAGTAGTACCCAGTTGTCAGGGAACTACGAGCAGTACTTC; CDR3aa: CASSTQLSGNYEQYF
j_gene: TRBJ2-3; d_gene: TRBD2; len: 16; v_gene: TRBV2; abundance: -; CDR3nt: TGTGCCAGCAGTATTCATAGCGGGGCTAGCACAGATACGCAGTATTTT; CDR3aa: CASSIHSGASTDTQYF
j_gene: TRBJ1-1; d_gene: -; len: 12; v_gene: TRBV27; abundance: -; CDR3nt: TGTGCCAGCAGTTGGGGGGGCACTGAAGCTTTCTTT; CDR3aa: CASSWGGTEAFF
j_gene: TRBJ2-5; d_gene: TRBD2; len: 16; v_gene: TRBV7-9; abundance: -; CDR3nt: TGTGCCAGCAGCTTGGGGACTAGCGGGGGCCCAGAGACCCAGTACTTC; CDR3aa: CASSLGTSGGPETQYF
j_gene: TRBJ1-1; d_gene: -; len: 14; v_gene: TRBV7-2; abundance: -; CDR3nt: TGTGCCAGCAGCTTATCCTCAGGAATAACTGAAGCTTTCTTT; CDR3aa: CASSLSSGITEAFF
j_gene: TRBJ1-2; d_gene: -; len: 15; v_gene: TRBV5-1; abundance: -; CDR3nt: TGCGCCAGCAGCTTGGGCGGGGTTCTCTTCGATGGCTACACCTTC; CDR3aa: CASSLGGVLFDGYTF
j_gene: TRBJ2-5; d_gene: -; len: 15; v_gene: TRBV5-6; abundance: many; CDR3nt: TGTGCCAGCATGGGGGAGGAGACTAGTTGGGAGACCCAGTACTTC; CDR3aa: CASMGEETSWETQYF
j_gene: TRBJ1-2; d_gene: -; len: 13; v_gene: TRBV2; abundance: -; CDR3nt: TGTGCCAGCAGCGACCAAGGCCCGCGGGGCTACACCTTC; CDR3aa: CASSDQGPRGYTF
j_gene: TRBJ2-3; d_gene: TRBD1; len: 16; v_gene: TRBV9; abundance: -; CDR3nt: TGTGCCAGCAGCGGATACCGGGACAGGGCCTATGATACGCAGTATTTT; CDR3aa: CASSGYRDRAYDTQYF
j_gene: TRBJ1-1; d_gene: -; len: 14; v_gene: TRBV27; abundance: -; CDR3nt: TGTGCCAGCAGTCCCGGGGGGGTGAAAACTGAAGCTTTCTTT; CDR3aa: CASSPGGVKTEAFF
j_gene: TRBJ1-1; d_gene: TRBD1; len: 16; v_gene: TRBV19; abundance: -; CDR3nt: TGTGCCAGTAGCCCGACAGGGGGCGTGGTGAACACTGAAGCTTTCTTT; CDR3aa: CASSPTGGVVNTEAFF
j_gene: TRBJ2-1; d_gene: TRBD1; len: 13; v_gene: TRBV15; abundance: -; CDR3nt: TGTGCCACAAGAAGAATGAACAGGGGCGAGCAGTTCTTC; CDR3aa: CATRRMNRGEQFF
j_gene: TRBJ2-1; d_gene: TRBD2; len: 15; v_gene: TRBV7-9; abundance: -; CDR3nt: TGTGCCAGCAGCTTAGAACTAGCGGGGGGGCATTTGCGGTTCTTC; CDR3aa: CASSLELAGGHLRFF
j_gene: TRBJ1-1; d_gene: TRBD1; len: 14; v_gene: TRBV27; abundance: once; CDR3nt: TGTGCCAGCAGCCCGACAGGGTATGACACTGAAGCTTTCTTT; CDR3aa: CASSPTGYDTEAFF
j_gene: TRBJ1-5; d_gene: TRBD1; len: 13; v_gene: TRBV30; abundance: few; CDR3nt: TGTGCCTGGAACACAGGGGGGAATCAGCCCCAGCATTTT; CDR3aa: CAWNTGGNQPQHF
j_gene: TRBJ2-5; d_gene: -; len: 13; v_gene: TRBV2; abundance: once; CDR3nt: TGTGCCAGCATGGAGCTACTAGTAGGGACCCAGTACTTC; CDR3aa: CASMELLVGTQYF
j_gene: TRBJ1-1; d_gene: -; len: 15; v_gene: TRBV11-2; abundance: -; CDR3nt: TGTGCCAGCAGCTTAGAAAGCCCAGGGATCACTGAAGCTTTCTTT; CDR3aa: CASSLESPGITEAFF
j_gene: TRBJ2-1; d_gene: TRBD2; len: 16; v_gene: TRBV9; abundance: -; CDR3nt: TGTGCCAGCAGCAACCGCGGGGGGGATGGTTACAATGAGCAGTTCTTC; CDR3aa: CASSNRGGDGYNEQFF
j_gene: TRBJ2-1; d_gene: -; len: 15; v_gene: TRBV4-2; abundance: -; CDR3nt: TGTGCCGGCAGCCAAGCTAGTACCACCTACAATGAGCAGTTCTTC; CDR3aa: CAGSQASTTYNEQFF
j_gene: TRBJ2-7; d_gene: TRBD2; len: 18; v_gene: TRBV4-3; abundance: -; CDR3nt: TGCGCCAGCAGCCAAGAGGTATTAGTAGCGGGAGGATCCTACGAGCAGTACTTC; CDR3aa: CASSQEVLVAGGSYEQYF
j_gene: TRBJ1-2; d_gene: -; len: 15; v_gene: TRBV5-1; abundance: once; CDR3nt: TGCGCCAGCAGCTTGGGCCCAGGCAATGGCTATGGCTACACCTTC; CDR3aa: CASSLGPGNGYGYTF
j_gene: TRBJ2-3; d_gene: -; len: 15; v_gene: TRBV4-1; abundance: once; CDR3nt: TGCGCCAGCAGCCAAGGCGGACTACGCACAGATACGCAGTATTTT; CDR3aa: CASSQGGLRTDTQYF
j_gene: TRBJ1-6; d_gene: TRBD1; len: 14; v_gene: TRBV7-9; abundance: -; CDR3nt: TGTGCCAGCAGCTTAGGACAGGGGGGTTCACCCCTCCACTTT; CDR3aa: CASSLGQGGSPLHF
j_gene: TRBJ1-5; d_gene: TRBD1; len: 15; v_gene: TRBV27; abundance: -; CDR3nt: TGTGCCAGCAGTTCGGGACAGTATAGCAATCAGCCCCAGCATTTT; CDR3aa: CASSSGQYSNQPQHF
j_gene: TRBJ2-1; d_gene: TRBD1; len: 16; v_gene: TRBV5-4; abundance: -; CDR3nt: TGTGCCAGCAGGACCAACAGGGGACGATCCTACAATGAGCAGTTCTTC; CDR3aa: CASRTNRGRSYNEQFF
j_gene: TRBJ1-2; d_gene: TRBD1; len: 15; v_gene: TRBV5-5; abundance: -; CDR3nt: TGTGCCAGCAGCCCTAGACAGGGTGAGGGGTATGGCTACACCTTC; CDR3aa: CASSPRQGEGYGYTF
j_gene: TRBJ2-2; d_gene: TRBD2; len: 12; v_gene: TRBV4-2; abundance: -; CDR3nt: TGTGCCAGCACAACGGGGGGCGGGGAGCTGTTTTTT; CDR3aa: CASTTGGGELFF
j_gene: TRBJ2-4; d_gene: -; len: 15; v_gene: TRBV9; abundance: once; CDR3nt: TGTGCCAGCAGCCCCGGGGGAGGAACCAAAAACATTCAGTACTTC; CDR3aa: CASSPGGGTKNIQYF